This passage covers 21 T cell receptor beta chains from one sample sequenced in a study of CD8+ T cells in alopecia areata. Investigators isolated RNA and reverse transcribed it into cDNA to act as the sequencing template. Sequencing used immunoSEQ multiplex PCR; TCRdb keeps in-frame clones, though not all of them. The table lists approximately 150,000 clones, about 90% of them singletons, with roughly 16% in the top ten. The material sequenced was CD8+ T cells sorted from blood, taken at week 0. The receptor set was obtained from a human donor with alopecia areata.

The chain carries TRBV6-6 and TRBJ2-5, with a tentative D call TRBD2 (6 bases). The CDR3 extends over 15 amino acids. Germline values: CDR1 MNHNY, CDR2 SVGAGI (reference sequence). V was trimmed by 6 bases and J by 1 base, leaving 15 bases between them. CDR3 DNA sequence: TGTGCCAGCAGCCCCACGGGACTTCTCCAAGAGACCCAGTACTTC. Translation gives CASSPTGLLQETQYF.

The chain couples TRBV25-1 to TRBJ2-1; TRBD1 is a possible D gene (7 bases). V was pared by 3 bases and J by 2 bases, with 14 bases between. From germline, CDR1 is MGHDK and CDR2 SYGVNS. This CDR3 has 16 amino acids. The chain's CDR3 is CASSDGGDSAYNEQFF. Written as DNA, the CDR3 is TGTGCCAGCAGTGACGGAGGGGACAGTGCCTACAATGAGCAGTTCTTC.

CDR3 sequence (DNA): TGTGCCACCAGCAGTGGACTGGGCTACGAGCAGTACTTC. This translates into CATSSGLGYEQYF. The rearrangement joins TRBV15 to TRBJ2-5; D is possibly TRBD2 (5 bases). The better agreement between TRBJ2-7 and the DNA end casts doubt on the J call. Germline assignment: CDR1 LNHNV and CDR2 YYDKDF (reference sequence). The CDR3 contains 13 residues.

This clone was counted a single time. The chain couples TRBV7-8 to TRBJ2-7; perhaps TRBD1 as D (6 bases). Looked up from germline, CDR1 is SGHVS and CDR2 is FQNEAQ. V was shortened by 5 bases and J by 7 bases, with 24 bases between the two germline ends. This CDR3 has 16 residues. The CDR3 nucleotides are TGTGCCAGCAGCCCACACACAGGGACCCAGACGGGGGAGCAGTACTTC. Protein sequence: CASSPHTGTQTGEQYF.

J is TRBJ2-1 and V is TRBV27; tentative D call: TRBD2 (5 bases). CDR1 is MNHEY, CDR2 SMNVEV, per germline (reference sequence). This CDR3 is built from 14 residues. Between the trimmed V and J ends, which lost 1 base and 6 bases, there was a span of 10 bases. CDR3 sequence reads: CASSLFGETNEQFF. The DNA of the CDR3 is TGTGCCAGCAGTTTATTCGGGGAAACCAATGAGCAGTTCTTC.

The chain carries TRBV27 and TRBJ2-7; 11 bases are a match to TRBD2. The CDR3 sequence is 14 residues long. The germline gives CDR1 MNHEY, CDR2 SMNVEV (reference sequence). Germline trimming cut 5 bases from V and 5 bases from J; bases unmatched to any gene: 5. CDR3 in amino acids: CASSTLTSGNEQYF. The CDR3 bases are TGTGCCAGCAGTACCTTGACTAGCGGGAACGAGCAGTACTTC.

The table lists this clone with a count of one. The rearrangement joins TRBV6-4 to TRBJ1-6; D unclear. CDR1 is MRHNA, CDR2 SNTAGT, per germline. Trimming took off 2 bases at V and 4 bases at J, with 6 bases between the two ends. The CDR3 length is 14 residues. The CDR3 DNA sequence: TGTGCCAGCAGTGACGGGGAGTATAATTCACCCCTCCACTTT. It is translated as CASSDGEYNSPLHF.

The chain recombines TRBV23-1 with TRBJ1-5; TRBD1 matches 8 bases. TRBV23-1 carries the ORF label, with uncertain function. Trimming removed 6 bases from V and 0 bases from J; junction bases left unmatched: 13. The CDR3 is 18 amino acids. Written as DNA, the CDR3 is TGCGCCAGCAGCCGGACCGGGACAGGACAAGGTAGCAATCAGCCCCAGCATTTT. The encoded protein is CASSRTGTGQGSNQPQHF.

The chain is built from TRBV25-1 and TRBJ2-1; D not resolved. V lost 4 bases and J lost 8, with 6 bases in between. The V gene's germline CDR1 is MGHDK and CDR2 SYGVNS. The CDR3 is 11 residues long. The CDR3 nucleotides are TGTGCCAGCAGTGGTAGCTATGAGCAGTTCTTC. Residues: CASSGSYEQFF.

The chain joins TRBV20-1 to TRBJ2-2, with D hard to call. There are 11 residues in the CDR3. Trimming took off 0 bases at V and 7 bases at J, with 3 bases between the two ends. CDR1 is DFQATT and CDR2 is SNEGSKA in the germline V gene (reference sequence). CDR3 protein: CSARDHGELFF. In nucleotides, the CDR3 is TGCAGTGCTAGAGATCACGGGGAGCTGTTTTTT.

This chain joins TRBV7-3 and TRBJ2-5; the D is unclear. Trimming cost V 7 bases and J 1 base, with 4 bases left between them. CDR3 length equals 11 residues. Germline-derived CDR1 and CDR2 are SGHTA and FQGTGA. CDR3 nucleotide sequence: TGTGCCAGCACCCTCCAAGAGACCCAGTACTTC. It encodes CASTLQETQYF.

The rearrangement joins TRBV11-2 to TRBJ2-7, with 7 bases fitting TRBD2. Germline lookup yields CDR1 SGHAT and CDR2 FQNNGV. This CDR3 has 12 residues. V was clipped by 4 bases and J by 4 bases; unmatched bases: 1. The CDR3 coding sequence is TGTGCCAGCAGCTCGGGGGGTTACGAGCAGTACTTC. It translates to CASSSGGYEQYF.

The rearrangement joins TRBV29-1 to TRBJ2-2; the match to TRBD1 covers 8 bases. The length of the CDR3 is 16 residues. Looked up from germline, CDR1 is SQVTM and CDR2 is ANQGSEA. The J segment lost 3 bases and the V segment lost 0 bases, leaving 6 bases of the junction unmatched. The CDR3 sequence is CSVEDRDRGYTGELFF. The CDR3 nucleotides are TGCAGCGTTGAAGACCGTGACAGGGGATACACCGGGGAGCTGTTTTTT.

This chain joins TRBV21-1 and TRBJ2-4. TRBV21-1 is annotated as a pseudogene. This CDR3 has 13 amino acids. For the CDR3, the DNA is TGTGCCAGCAGCACCCGGGCAATAAACATTCAGTACTTC. Its translation is CASSTRAINIQYF.

The chain uses TRBV29-1 and TRBJ2-1; possibly TRBD2 for D (6 bases). V gave up 3 bases and J gave up 8 bases, with 20 bases separating them. The germline V gene has CDR1 SQVTM and CDR2 ANQGSEA. The CDR3 length is 15 residues. CDR3 DNA sequence: TGCAGCGTTGATCCCCCAGGAGGGATTAGCGATGAGCAGTTCTTC. Its protein is CSVDPPGGISDEQFF.

This sequence joins TRBV6-1 and TRBJ2-7; tentative D call: TRBD2 (6 bases). Germline assignment: CDR1 MNHNS and CDR2 SASEGT. The CDR3 spans 13 residues. The V and J ends lost 8 bases and 3 bases respectively, with 14 bases between them. The CDR3 here is CASFGGAYYEQYF. CDR3 coding DNA: TGTGCCAGCTTCGGAGGGGCCTACTACGAGCAGTACTTC.

This chain links TRBV7-8 with TRBJ2-2; 9 bases agree with TRBD2. The CDR3 runs 17 residues. The ends lost 2 bases at V and 5 bases at J; junction bases unmatched: 9. CDR1 and CDR2 (germline): SGHVS, FQNEAQ. Written as DNA, the CDR3 is TGTGCCAGCAGCTTAAGATCGGCGGGAGGGAGGACCGGGGAGCTGTTTTTT. The encoded protein is CASSLRSAGGRTGELFF.

This chain links TRBV9 with TRBJ2-3; D is ambiguous. CDR3 length equals 17 residues. Germline V CDR1 and CDR2: SGDLS, YYNGEE. V was trimmed by 3 bases and J by 0 bases, leaving 17 bases between them. DNA of the CDR3: TGTGCCAGCAGCGCCAACCCAACAGAGTCTAGCACAGATACGCAGTATTTT. Translated: CASSANPTESSTDTQYF.

This clone was observed a single time. V gene TRBV6-6 combines with J gene TRBJ2-7; D remains ambiguous. Trimming left V 8 bases short and J 0 bases short, with 8 bases between. The CDR3 sequence is 12 residues long. The germline gives CDR1 MNHNY, CDR2 SVGAGI (reference sequence). Here the CDR3 reads CASAWGSYEQYF. CDR3 DNA: TGTGCCAGCGCCTGGGGCTCCTACGAGCAGTACTTC.

The J gene is TRBJ1-1, the V gene TRBV9, with 8 nucleotides matching TRBD1. Per the germline V gene, CDR1 is SGDLS and CDR2 is YYNGEE. Trimming at V came to 2 bases and at J to 5 bases, leaving 5 bases not matched to a gene. CDR3 size: 14 residues. Here the CDR3 reads CASSVTGAETEAFF. As DNA, the CDR3 is TGTGCCAGCAGCGTGACAGGGGCGGAGACTGAAGCTTTCTTT.

The chain employs TRBV16 and TRBJ2-1; 9 nucleotides match TRBD1. With V trimmed by 4 bases and J by 7 bases, 5 bases remained unmatched. The germline CDR1 and CDR2 sequences are KGHSY and FQNENV. This CDR3 is 14 amino acids long. Here the CDR3 DNA reads TGTGCCAGCAGCCCTCGGACAGGGGATAATGAGCAGTTCTTC. Translation gives CASSPRTGDNEQFF. The whole variable domain, remainder taken from reference TRBV16 and TRBJ2-1, is GEEVAQTPKHLVRGEGQKAKLYCAPIKGHSYVFWYQQVLKNEFKFLISFQNENVFDETGMPKERFSAKCLPNSPCSLEIQATKLEDSAVYFCASSPRTGDNEQFFGPGTRLTVL.